This T cell receptor beta chain is from a study of T cell responses to AZD1222 COVID-19 vaccine. For this clone: Its antigen is unknown.

Whole-study results and caveats: With dominance at 160-218 and 743-854, vaccine-associated CD4 TCRs spanned spike. The study sampled repertoires only after the peak T cell response.

Germline CDR1 SNHLY, CDR2 FYNNEI. This CDR3 has 14 amino acids. V was clipped by 7 bases and J by 1 base; unmatched bases: 3. Profiled with immunoSEQ multiplex PCR; TCRdb holds only in-frame clones, not every one. The repertoire includes 60,000 to 75,000 clones, around 86% of them detected once, and approximately 18% sits in the top ten. The clonotype was recovered from an adult in good health. The sequencing used peripheral blood, collected on day 0 of AZD1222 vaccination. This chain joins TRBV2 and TRBJ2-2; 7 bases agree with TRBD2. The CDR3 DNA reads as TGTGCCAGCATAGGCGGGGGGAACACCGGGGAGCTGTTTTTT. Translation: CASIGGGNTGELFF.